Listed here are 30 T cell receptor beta chains from one sample, sequenced in a study of regulatory T cells in long-lasting Graves disease. Both iRepertoire HTBI primers and Arm-PCR of CDR3 regions were used to build the TCR beta libraries. MiXCR, run by TCRdb on the multiplex PCR reads, gives a single entry per CDR3 protein. The sample has about 450,000 distinct CDR3 sequences; roughly 17% are singletons. Time point: newly diagnosed GD, antithyroid drugs for less than 3 months. TCR sequences were obtained from RNA taken from PBMCs. This sample also appeared in a second study, on T cells in Graves' hyperthyroidism and ophthalmopathy.

This material consisted of peripheral blood mononuclear cells (PBMCs), taken at new diagnosis, from a patient treated with antithyroid drugs. The receptor set was obtained from a woman aged 25 to 39 with Graves disease.

This clonotype was recorded many times. The rearrangement uses TRBV12-3 or TRBV12-4 and TRBJ1-6; no clear D. This CDR3 comprises 15 residues. V gave up 1 base and J gave up 7 bases, with 11 bases separating them. CDR3 protein: CASSLVLGNNSPLHF. The CDR3 region has the DNA TGTGCCAGCAGTTTAGTATTAGGGAACAATTCACCCCTCCACTTT.

The sample holds many counts of this clonotype. This CDR3 reads CASGLPTGVFYEQYF. Here the CDR3 DNA reads TGTGCTAGTGGCCTTCCTACAGGGGTCTTCTACGAGCAGTACTTC. The V gene is TRBV12-5, the J gene TRBJ2-7, with 7 nucleotides matching TRBD1. CDR3 length: 15 residues. Trimming at V came to 6 bases and at J to 3 bases, leaving 11 bases not matched to a gene. Germline CDR1 reads LGHNT; CDR2 reads FRNRAP.

The chain is built from TRBV20-1 and TRBJ2-1; D is unclear. Germline CDR1 is DFQATT and CDR2 is SNEGSKA (reference sequence). The CDR3 sequence is 16 residues long. With 6 bases removed from V and 6 bases from J, the gap between germline ends came to 24 bases. CDR3 amino acids: CSANLMKGPRVNEQFF. As DNA, the CDR3 is TGCAGTGCCAACCTCATGAAAGGGCCCCGGGTCAATGAGCAGTTCTTC.

About this clonotype itself: A far larger clone is one nucleotide away, so this likely arose from a read error. This chain links TRBV11-3 with TRBJ2-3, with TRBD1 matching 7 bases. The length of the CDR3 is 21 residues. Germline CDR1 and CDR2: SGHNT and YENEEA. CDR3 loop: CASSSTYPTPGQRGGTYTQYF. DNA of the CDR3: TGTGCCAGCAGCTCAACTTACCCAACCCCGGGACAGCGAGGTGGCACATATACGCAGTATTTT.

This clonotype was seen many times. CDR3 in DNA: TGTGCCAGCAGCCGAGAACAGGGTCGGGGGACTGAAGCTTTCTTT. Protein: CASSREQGRGTEAFF. This rearrangement joins TRBV3-1 to TRBJ1-1, with a tentative D call TRBD1 (6 bases). The CDR3 loop spans 15 amino acids. The germline V gene encodes CDR1 LGHDT and CDR2 YNNKEL (reference sequence). V shed 4 bases and J shed 5 bases, with 17 bases lying between them. Looking up the rest from reference TRBV3-1 and TRBJ1-1 gives the full variable domain: DTAVSQTPKYLVTQMGNDKSIKCEQNLGHDTMYWYKQDSKKFLKIMFSYNNKELIINETVPNRFSPKSPDKAHLNLHINSLELGDSAVYFCASSREQGRGTEAFFGQGTRLTVV.

This clonotype was found many times. CDR3 DNA: TGTGCCAGCAGCCTGCGGGAGGCCTCCTCAGATACGCAGTATTTT. Encoded protein: CASSLREASSDTQYF. The V gene is TRBV7-2, the J gene TRBJ2-3; 8 bases are a match to TRBD2. Germline CDR1 reads SGHTA; CDR2 reads FQGNSA. The J segment lost 4 bases and the V segment lost 5 bases, leaving 8 bases of the junction unmatched. The CDR3 spans 15 residues.

The V and J genes are TRBV3-1 and TRBJ2-1; 9 bases line up with TRBD2. V shed 0 bases and J 10 bases; nucleotides not matched to a gene: 10. The CDR3 is made up of 16 amino acids. Germline V gene lookup returns CDR1 LGHDT and CDR2 YNNKEL (reference sequence). The CDR3, as DNA: TGTGCCAGCAGCCAAGACCCTAGCGGGACCACTAGAGAGCAGTTCTTC. Translation: CASSQDPSGTTREQFF.

V gene TRBV29-1 combines with J gene TRBJ2-1; 13 nucleotides align to TRBD2. TRBJ2-5 explains the end of the DNA better; the J call may be wrong. The CDR3 loop spans 16 amino acids. Looked up from germline, CDR1 is SQVTM and CDR2 is ANQGSEA. CDR3 residues: CSVGGGLAGPFETQYF. DNA for the CDR3: TGCAGCGTTGGGGGGGGACTAGCGGGACCTTTTGAGACCCAGTACTTC.

V gene TRBV27 combines with J gene TRBJ2-1; D is possibly TRBD2 (6 bases). Germline V gives CDR1 MNHEY, CDR2 SMNVEV (reference sequence). This CDR3 spans 15 amino acids. Between the trimmed V and J ends, which lost 6 bases and 5 bases, there was a span of 17 bases. CDR3 sequence (DNA): TGTGCCAGCAGCGTGGATAATAGCGGTAACAATGAGCAGTTCTTC. Its protein product is CASSVDNSGNNEQFF.

The sample holds one count of this clonotype. A single base separates this from a much larger clone, so it may be a read error. This chain joins TRBV6-2 or TRBV6-3 and TRBJ2-3; 7 bases fit TRBD2. The V gene's germline CDR1 is MNHEY and CDR2 SVGEGT. The CDR3 sequence is 17 residues long. The CDR3 nucleotides read TGTGCCAACAGTTACCGTAAGACTAGCTTGGTCGCAGATACGCAGTATTTT. This encodes CANSYRKTSLVADTQYF.

This clonotype was seen ten or more times. V and J are TRBV6-1 and TRBJ2-5, with D possibly being TRBD1 (5 bases). Trimming left V 6 bases short and J 5 bases short, with 13 bases between. Germline CDR1 is MNHNS and CDR2 is SASEGT. The CDR3 consists of 13 residues. As DNA, the CDR3 is TGTGCCAGCAGCCAATTCCGACAGGAGACCCAGTACTTC. Protein product: CASSQFRQETQYF.

This clonotype was seen at least ten times. The V gene is TRBV28, the J gene TRBJ1-1; D remains unclear. The CDR3 is 14 amino acids. V shed 4 bases and J shed 2 bases, with 11 bases lying between them. The germline V gene has CDR1 MDHEN and CDR2 SYDVKM. CDR3 residues: CASSYGASNTEAFF. As DNA, the CDR3 is TGTGCCAGCAGTTATGGAGCAAGTAACACTGAAGCTTTCTTT. The whole variable domain, remainder taken from reference TRBV28 and TRBJ1-1, is DVKVTQSSRYLVKRTGEKVFLECVQDMDHENMFWYRQDPGLGLRLIYFSYDVKMKEKGDIPEGYSVSREKKERFSLILESASTNQTSMYLCASSYGASNTEAFFGQGTRLTVV.

This clonotype was seen at least ten times. The rearrangement joins TRBV20-1 to TRBJ2-3; 9 bases fit TRBD2. The CDR3 totals 15 residues. In germline, CDR1 is DFQATT, CDR2 SNEGSKA (reference sequence). V was pared by 8 bases and J by 3 bases, with 12 bases of the junction left unmatched. The CDR3 DNA reads TGCAGTATTCCCCTCTGGCGGGAGGGTACAGATACGCAGTATTTT. It is translated as CSIPLWREGTDTQYF.

This clonotype showed up just a few times. A much larger clone differs by one base, so this may be a read error. The chain recombines TRBV7-6 with TRBJ2-7; D might be TRBD2 (6 bases). Germline lookup yields CDR1 SGHVS and CDR2 FNYEAQ. CDR3 size: 15 residues. Here the CDR3 reads CAGSFSGELSYEQYF. DNA of the CDR3: TGTGCCGGCAGCTTTAGCGGAGAACTCTCCTACGAGCAGTACTTC.

This clonotype came up many times. This chain uses TRBV27 with TRBJ1-4; D remains unclear. CDR1 is MNHEY, CDR2 SMNVEV, per germline (reference sequence). The CDR3 has 15 residues. The ends were cut back, 5 bases at V and 3 bases at J, with 13 bases in the middle. CDR3 amino acids: CASSRGVGANEKLFF. The CDR3 DNA follows: TGTGCCAGCAGTCGGGGAGTTGGGGCTAATGAAAAACTGTTTTTT.

This clonotype was picked up many times. The rearrangement links TRBV27 to TRBJ2-7; the match to TRBD2 covers 9 bases. Germline V gene lookup returns CDR1 MNHEY and CDR2 SMNVEV (reference sequence). The V gene end was trimmed by 7 bases and the J gene end by 6 bases; junction bases not matched to a gene: 10. The CDR3 totals 14 residues. The CDR3 DNA reads TGTGCCAGCACCTTCATAGCGGGAGCGGGCGAGCAGTACTTC. As protein: CASTFIAGAGEQYF.

In its sample, this clonotype was seen many times. This chain joins TRBV6-1 and TRBJ1-6, with 9 bases that match TRBD1. Losses at the gene ends were 6 bases for V and 10 bases for J; bases not matched to a gene: 4. Germline CDR1 is MNHNS and CDR2 is SASEGT. The CDR3 totals 13 residues. DNA of the CDR3: TGTGCCAGCAGGGGGACAGGGTACTCACCCCTCCACTTT. Translation gives CASRGTGYSPLHF.

The chain carries TRBV27 and TRBJ2-7, with 14 bases fitting TRBD2. The CDR3 is made up of 18 amino acids. Germline trimming cut 5 bases from V and 4 bases from J; bases unmatched to any gene: 13. Per germline, CDR1 MNHEY and CDR2 SMNVEV (reference sequence). The chain's CDR3 is CASSPSPGLAGASYEQYF. CDR3 sequence (DNA): TGTGCCAGCAGTCCTTCCCCGGGACTAGCGGGGGCGAGTTACGAGCAGTACTTC.

This clonotype was picked up many times. J is TRBJ1-5 and V is TRBV27; TRBD1 matches 10 bases. V gave up 1 base and J gave up 1 base; unmatched junction bases: 1. Germline V gene data show CDR1 as MNHEY and CDR2 as SMNVEV (reference sequence). The CDR3 loop spans 16 amino acids. The DNA for the CDR3 is TGTGCCAGCAGTTTATGGGGACAGGGGAGCAATCAGCCCCAGCATTTT. Translation: CASSLWGQGSNQPQHF.

Ten or more counts support this clonotype. The rearrangement joins TRBV24-1 to TRBJ2-1, with 9 nucleotides matching TRBD2. CDR3 size: 16 residues. Trimming took 1 base from V and 3 from J; bases not matched to a gene: 3. Germline V CDR1 and CDR2: KGHDR, SFDVKD. For the CDR3, the DNA is TGTGCCACCAGTGATTTCTCAGCGGGAGGCTACAATGAGCAGTTCTTC. This codes for CATSDFSAGGYNEQFF.

Ten or more counts support this clonotype. This chain links TRBV11-1 with TRBJ2-1; D is unresolved. The CDR3 covers 17 residues. The V end lost 3 bases, the J end lost 0 bases, and 15 bases lay between the germline ends. The germline V gene has CDR1 SGHAT and CDR2 FQDESV (reference sequence). As DNA, the CDR3 is TGTGCCAGCAGCTTTTCTAGATCCCCCAGCTCCTACAATGAGCAGTTCTTC. Translation gives CASSFSRSPSSYNEQFF. Full variable domain (outside the CDR3, taken from reference TRBV11-1 and TRBJ2-1): EAEVAQSPRYKITEKSQAVAFWCDPISGHATLYWYRQILGQGPELLVQFQDESVVDDSQLPKDRFSAERLKGVDSTLKIQPAELGDSAMYLCASSFSRSPSSYNEQFFGPGTRLTVL.

This clonotype occurred once. A read error may account for a junction end that differs from germline. This rearrangement joins TRBV20-1 to TRBJ2-5, with TRBD2 matching over 11 bases. The CDR3 has 17 residues. Germline V CDR1 and CDR2: DFQATT, SNEGSKA (reference sequence). The CDR3 region is CSASGFGTSGNQETLYF. DNA of the CDR3: TGCAGTGCTAGCGGTTTCGGGACTAGCGGTAATCAAGAGACCCTGTACTTC.

CDR3 nucleotides: TGTGCCAGCAGCTTAGAGAGGGGACTAGCGGGTACCAATGAGCAGTTCTTC. It translates to CASSLERGLAGTNEQFF. J is TRBJ2-1 and V is TRBV7-6, with 12 positions matching TRBD2. The CDR3 extends over 17 amino acids. V was clipped by 1 base and J by 6 bases; unmatched bases: 7. Germline V gene sequence: CDR1 SGHVS, CDR2 FNYEAQ.

The table lists this clonotype with many counts. The genes are TRBV2 and TRBJ2-5; perhaps D is TRBD1 or TRBD2 (7 bases each). The V end was cut by 6 bases, the J end by 4 bases, with 15 bases between. Germline values: CDR1 SNHLY, CDR2 FYNNEI. The CDR3 spans 14 residues. The CDR3 reads CASSRQGGVETQYF. CDR3 bases: TGTGCCAGCAGCCGACAGGGAGGGGTAGAGACCCAGTACTTC. The variable domain in full, with the rest retrieved from reference TRBV2 and TRBJ2-5, is EPEVTQTPSHQVTQMGQEVILRCVPISNHLYFYWYRQILGQKVEFLVSFYNNEISEKSEIFDDQFSVERPDGSNFTLKIRSTKLEDSAMYFCASSRQGGVETQYFGPGTRLLVL.

The chain is built from TRBV3-1 and TRBJ2-2; tentatively, D is TRBD2 (6 bases). The CDR3 is made up of 14 amino acids. Germline CDR1 is LGHDT and CDR2 is YNNKEL (reference sequence). The V gene lost 4 bases and the J gene lost 2 bases, with 8 bases spanning the gap. CDR3 sequence: CASSPTRNTGELFF. As DNA, the CDR3 is TGTGCCAGCAGCCCGACTAGAAACACCGGGGAGCTGTTTTTT.

This clonotype was seen many times. The chain uses TRBV6-5 and TRBJ2-7; D possibly corresponds to TRBD1 (6 bases). This CDR3 region has 17 residues. V was shortened by 0 bases and J by 0 bases, with 15 bases between the two germline ends. Germline V CDR1 and CDR2: MNHEY, SVGAGI. The CDR3 loop is CASSYSLRGYSSYEQYF. The CDR3 DNA is TGTGCCAGCAGTTACTCGTTAAGGGGGTACAGCTCCTACGAGCAGTACTTC.

This clonotype was observed many times. This rearrangement joins TRBV6-5 to TRBJ2-7; 7 nucleotides agree with TRBD2. The germline V gene has CDR1 MNHEY and CDR2 SVGAGI. The CDR3 runs 18 residues. After removal of 2 bases from V and 0 bases from J, the junction contained 13 bases not matched to a gene. CDR3 sequence: CASSYPPRLAAISYEQYF. DNA for the CDR3: TGTGCCAGCAGTTACCCACCTCGGCTAGCGGCAATCTCCTACGAGCAGTACTTC.

The chain uses TRBV28 and TRBJ2-3, with 7 bases lining up with TRBD1. The DNA matches TRBJ2-5 better at its end, which makes the J call doubtful. This CDR3 contains 14 residues. Germline CDR1 and CDR2: MDHEN and SYDVKM. CDR3 amino acids: CASRHNRGPETQYF. In nucleotides, the CDR3 is TGTGCCAGCAGGCACAACAGGGGCCCCGAGACCCAGTACTTC.

The sample holds many counts of this clonotype. CDR3 sequence reads: CASSLVGQGYEQYF. CDR3 DNA sequence: TGTGCCAGCAGTTTAGTAGGACAGGGTTACGAGCAGTACTTC. The chain employs TRBV27 and TRBJ2-7; TRBD1 aligns across 8 bases. The CDR3 runs to 14 residues. V gave up 2 bases and J gave up 4 bases; unmatched junction bases: 4. Germline V gene data show CDR1 as MNHEY and CDR2 as SMNVEV (reference sequence).

This clonotype was observed at least ten times. J is TRBJ2-3 and V is TRBV5-1; D call uncertain. Germline CDR1 reads SGHRS; CDR2 reads YFSETQ. This CDR3 has 14 residues. Between the trimmed V and J ends, which lost 7 bases and 2 bases, there was a span of 14 bases. CDR3 sequence reads: CASRMRQFTDTQYF. CDR3 in DNA: TGCGCCAGCCGTATGCGGCAATTCACAGATACGCAGTATTTT.